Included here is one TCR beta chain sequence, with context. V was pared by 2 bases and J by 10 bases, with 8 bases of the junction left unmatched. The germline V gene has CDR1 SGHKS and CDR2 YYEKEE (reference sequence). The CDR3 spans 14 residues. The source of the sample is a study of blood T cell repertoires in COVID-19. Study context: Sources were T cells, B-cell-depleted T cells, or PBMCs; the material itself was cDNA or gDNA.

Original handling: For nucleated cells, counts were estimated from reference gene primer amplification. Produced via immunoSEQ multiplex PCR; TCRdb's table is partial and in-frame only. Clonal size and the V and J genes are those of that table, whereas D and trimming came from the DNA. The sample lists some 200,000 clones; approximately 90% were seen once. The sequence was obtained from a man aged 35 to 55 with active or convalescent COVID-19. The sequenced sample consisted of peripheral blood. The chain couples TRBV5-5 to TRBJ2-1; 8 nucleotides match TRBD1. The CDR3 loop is CASSFTPGGNEQFF. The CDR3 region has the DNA TGTGCCAGCAGCTTTACTCCAGGGGGCAACGAGCAGTTCTTC.